This is a list of T cell receptor beta chains from one sample in a study of cytomegalovirus exposure and HLA in healthy donors. The assay was immunoSEQ multiplex PCR, and TCRdb's table has in-frame clones only and misses some. The table lists about 160,000 clones, roughly 96% of them singletons. Sample: PBMCs. The receptors here all came from a woman aged 18-29 years in good health and CMV-seronegative. The CDR3 runs from the conserved cysteine through the conserved F or W. D genes are given only for firm matches. Clone size is not always given. Where it is, it says once, few, many or a class for expanded clones.

clone size,CDR3 length,V gene,J gene,D gene,CDR3 protein,CDR3 DNA
.,14,TRBV5-1,TRBJ1-2,.,CASSLLGAEYGYTF,TGCGCCAGCAGCTTGTTGGGGGCAGAGTATGGCTACACCTTC
.,15,TRBV4-1,TRBJ2-7,.,CASSQELRGNYEQYF,TGCGCCAGCAGCCAAGAGTTACGGGGAAACTACGAGCAGTACTTC
.,15,TRBV10-1,TRBJ2-3,TRBD2,CASSDGRGGEYTQYF,TGCGCCAGCAGTGATGGCCGGGGGGGCGAATATACGCAGTATTTT
.,16,TRBV11-2,TRBJ2-3,TRBD1,CASSSTGGIFTDTQYF,TGTGCCAGCAGCTCGACAGGGGGCATTTTCACGGATACGCAGTATTTT
.,14,TRBV6-1,TRBJ1-6,.,CASSVRGLESPLHF,TGTGCCAGCAGTGTTAGGGGTCTAGAATCACCCCTCCACTTT
.,13,TRBV6-1,TRBJ2-4,.,CASSEGQFSIQYF,TGTGCCAGCAGTGAAGGACAGTTTAGCATTCAGTACTTC
.,14,TRBV15,TRBJ2-3,.,CATSSFRGIDTQYF,TGTGCCACCAGCAGCTTCAGGGGAATAGATACGCAGTATTTT
.,15,TRBV2,TRBJ2-5,TRBD2,CASSPRASGQETQYF,TGTGCCAGCAGCCCCAGGGCTAGCGGTCAGGAGACCCAGTACTTC
.,14,TRBV13,TRBJ2-7,.,CASSFGGSSYEQYF,TGTGCCAGCAGCTTTGGGGGGAGCTCCTACGAGCAGTACTTC
.,15,TRBV7-9,TRBJ1-1,TRBD1,CASSYDRATNTEAFF,TGTGCCAGCAGCTATGACAGGGCCACGAACACTGAAGCTTTCTTT
once,15,TRBV6-6,TRBJ1-4,.,CASSMGASANEKLFF,TGTGCCAGCAGTATGGGGGCGTCGGCTAATGAAAAACTGTTTTTT
.,13,TRBV29-1,TRBJ2-2,.,CSVGQGWTGELFF,TGCAGCGTTGGTCAGGGGTGGACCGGGGAGCTGTTTTTT
.,15,TRBV6-5,TRBJ1-6,.,CASSYGRGANSPLHF,TGTGCCAGCAGTTACGGGCGGGGCGCGAATTCACCCCTCCACTTT
.,17,TRBV19,TRBJ1-6,.,CASSMPSRGGNNSPLHF,TGTGCCAGTAGTATGCCAAGTCGGGGGGGTAATAATTCACCCCTCCACTTT
.,15,TRBV2,TRBJ2-3,.,CASSEGDTNTDTQYF,TGTGCCAGCAGTGAAGGGGACACAAACACAGATACGCAGTATTTT